The table lists the clone carrying this TCR beta chain with many counts. Specified time point: persistent/refractory GD, antithyroid drugs over 5 years with positive TRAb. PBMCs were the source of the RNA used for TCR sequencing. Into tubes containing EDTA, 8 to 9.5 milliliters of peripheral blood were drawn. The record originates from a study of regulatory T cells in long-lasting Graves disease. Through Arm-PCR of CDR3 regions and iRepertoire HTBI primers, TCR beta libraries were built. TCRdb analysed the multiplex PCR reads with MiXCR anew, one entry per CDR3 protein. The profile shows 600,000 to 850,000 distinct CDR3 sequences, about 30% of them singletons. V lost 2 bases and J 3 bases, leaving 13 bases between the germline ends. The CDR3 covers 15 residues.

The receptor was derived from a female donor with Graves disease. The V and J genes are TRBV12-3 or TRBV12-4 and TRBJ1-2; D remains ambiguous. This material consisted of peripheral blood mononuclear cells (PBMCs), taken when the disease was refractory, from a patient treated with antithyroid drugs. The CDR3 spells CASSLSSLRDYGYTF. The CDR3 nucleotides are TGTGCCAGCAGTTTAAGCTCGCTGCGGGACTATGGCTACACCTTC.